Each of the 9 T cell receptor beta chains below was sequenced from the same sample in a study of T-cell memory formation after mild COVID-19. TCRdb fed the 5' RACE reads into MiXCR, producing one record per CDR3 protein. The repertoire includes approximately 430,000 distinct CDR3 sequences, under 25% of them detected once, and roughly 13% sits in the top ten. Sequences were obtained from PBMCs or a T cell subset sorted from them (not recorded which). These receptors were taken from an adult woman who had mild COVID-19 (a few samples of this study predate the infection). Cell type and time point are not known.

This clonotype was counted between two and nine times. This chain links TRBV5-1 with TRBJ2-7; D perhaps matches TRBD1 (7 bases). Trimming pared 0 bases from V and 5 bases from J, leaving 15 bases between. The CDR3 has 15 amino acids. Germline V gene sequence: CDR1 SGHRS, CDR2 YFSETQ. The CDR3 sequence is CASSLVQGRSHEQYF. Here the CDR3 DNA reads TGCGCCAGCAGCTTGGTACAGGGGAGGTCCCACGAGCAGTACTTC.

The chain couples TRBV7-9 to TRBJ2-1; 10 nucleotides line up with TRBD2. V gave up 2 bases and J gave up 11 bases; unmatched junction bases: 9. In germline, CDR1 is SEHNR, CDR2 FQNEAQ (reference sequence). This CDR3 has 15 amino acids. The CDR3 sequence: CASSLQASGSVKQFF. As DNA, the CDR3 is TGTGCCAGCAGCTTACAGGCTAGCGGGAGTGTAAAGCAGTTCTTC.

The chain is built from TRBV6-1 and TRBJ2-1, with 13 bases that match TRBD2. Germline V gene lookup returns CDR1 MNHNS and CDR2 SASEGT. CDR3 length: 16 residues. V shed 4 bases and J 2 bases; nucleotides not matched to a gene: 2. The CDR3 sequence: CASSGGTSGAYNEQFF. As DNA, the CDR3 is TGTGCCAGCAGTGGGGGGACTAGCGGGGCCTACAATGAGCAGTTCTTC.

This clonotype was seen just once. This sequence joins TRBV10-3 and TRBJ2-1, with unresolved D. V gave up 4 bases and J gave up 0 bases, with 10 bases separating them. CDR1 and CDR2 from the germline V gene are ENHRY and SYGVKD. CDR3 length equals 15 residues. The chain's CDR3 is CAISVSLGSYNEQFF. CDR3 DNA: TGTGCCATCAGTGTTTCCTTGGGCTCCTACAATGAGCAGTTCTTC.

This clonotype was seen only a few times. V is TRBV5-1 and J is TRBJ1-6, with D possibly TRBD1 on 5 matching bases. This CDR3 has 14 residues. The germline V and J ends were trimmed by 4 bases and 10 bases, with 15 bases remaining between them. CDR1 and CDR2 (germline): SGHRS, YFSETQ. The CDR3 region is CASSPGPFSSPLHF. CDR3 in DNA: TGCGCCAGCAGCCCAGGGCCTTTCTCATCACCCCTCCACTTT.

A few counts support this clonotype. The chain uses TRBV7-3 and TRBJ1-2; D is perhaps TRBD1 (6 bases). Germline lookup yields CDR1 SGHTA and CDR2 FQGTGA. CDR3 length equals 14 residues. The V end was cut by 1 base, the J end by 8 bases, with 14 bases between. The CDR3 reads CASSLNGQTGGYTF. The CDR3 DNA reads as TGTGCCAGCAGCTTAAATGGACAGACCGGGGGCTACACCTTC.

This chain connects TRBV5-1 to TRBJ2-1; TRBD1 might be the D (5 bases). The CDR3 totals 13 residues. V was shortened by 7 bases and J by 6 bases, with 14 bases between the two germline ends. CDR1 is SGHRS, CDR2 YFSETQ, per germline. The CDR3: CASQNTQGNEQFF. In DNA, the CDR3 is TGCGCCAGCCAAAACACGCAGGGCAATGAGCAGTTCTTC.

This CDR3 is CASSLNGGAGQETQYF. CDR3 DNA sequence: TGCGCCAGCAGCTTGAACGGGGGGGCAGGTCAAGAGACCCAGTACTTC. This chain connects TRBV5-1 to TRBJ2-5; 8 nucleotides agree with TRBD2. Germline values: CDR1 SGHRS, CDR2 YFSETQ. This CDR3 comprises 16 residues. The trim removed 1 base at V and 2 bases at J, leaving 7 bases unmatched.

This clonotype was observed a handful of times. The chain is built from TRBV18 and TRBJ1-1; D is perhaps TRBD1 (5 bases). Trimming removed 6 bases from V and 1 base from J, with 21 bases in between. Germline V CDR1 and CDR2: KGHSH, LQKENI. The CDR3 covers 17 residues. The CDR3 loop reads CASSPPGPSGRNTEAFF. As DNA, the CDR3 is TGTGCCAGCTCCCCCCCGGGACCATCCGGTCGGAACACTGAAGCTTTCTTT.